This note documents a single TCR beta chain sequence. Researchers sorted participants into cohorts using their self-reported clinical history. All recovered Cohort 3 donors got two negative PCRs, got clearance, or saw symptom resolution. These data belong to a study of blood T cell repertoires in COVID-19. Across the study: PBMCs, B-cell-depleted T cells, or T cells provided the cDNA or gDNA that made up the material.

As originally analysed: Using reference gene primer amplification, nucleated cell counts were estimated. Assay: immunoSEQ multiplex PCR; the TCRdb copy retains only in-frame clones and omits some. From that table come the V and J calls and clone size; the DNA was used to work out D and trimming. The sample has about 330,000 clones; 70% to 90% are singletons. V lost 0 bases to trimming and J lost 3 bases, with 14 bases between them. The CDR3 length is 16 residues. CDR1 is LGHDT, CDR2 YNNKEL, per germline (reference sequence). The material sequenced was PBMCs or T cells enriched from blood (not recorded which). The TCR was taken from a woman aged 25 to 39 who had recovered from COVID-19. V usage is TRBV3-1 (or the pseudogene TRBV3-2) and J usage is TRBJ2-5; tentative D call: TRBD2 (6 bases). The CDR3 nucleotides read TGTGCCAGCAGCCAAGATTTGGGGGGTAGTGAAGAGACCCAGTACTTC. Translated: CASSQDLGGSEETQYF.